The 17 T cell receptor beta chains given below trace back to one sample, sequenced in a study of cytomegalovirus exposure and HLA in healthy donors. It was with 60 Vbeta and 13 Jbeta primers that the PCR ran. Some clones are missing from TCRdb's copy, which holds only in-frame ones; the method was immunoSEQ multiplex PCR. This table has approximately 100,000 clones, about 80% appearing once. Sequencing was done on a sample of PBMCs. These receptor sequences come from a woman aged 40 to 50 in good health and CMV-seropositive.

V and J are TRBV6-4 and TRBJ1-4, with TRBD1 matching over 11 bases. The germline CDR1 and CDR2 sequences are MRHNA and SNTAGT. The length of the CDR3 is 15 residues. Germline trimming cut 10 bases from V and 5 bases from J; bases unmatched to any gene: 9. CDR3 bases: TGTGCCACCAGGGACAGGGGGAACGGGAATGAAAAACTGTTTTTT. The encoded protein is CATRDRGNGNEKLFF.

This chain connects TRBV11-2 to TRBJ2-3, with 16 bases identical to TRBD2. Germline-derived CDR1 and CDR2 are SGHAT and FQNNGV. Trimming took 5 bases from V and 2 from J; bases not matched to a gene: 7. CDR3 length: 18 amino acids. The CDR3 nucleotides read TGTGCCAGCAGCCCACCGGGACTAGCGGGGGGGCTCACAGATACGCAGTATTTT. This sequence encodes CASSPPGLAGGLTDTQYF.

J is TRBJ2-2 and V is TRBV27; 9 bases fit TRBD1. Germline V gene lookup returns CDR1 MNHEY and CDR2 SMNVEV (reference sequence). This CDR3 spans 15 amino acids. The J segment lost 3 bases and the V segment lost 7 bases, leaving 6 bases of the junction unmatched. CDR3 region: CASTPGQGYTGELFF. The CDR3 nucleotides are TGTGCCAGCACCCCGGGACAGGGATACACCGGGGAGCTGTTTTTT.

Only a few counts were recorded for this clone. The chain carries TRBV6-6 and TRBJ1-1; no reliable D call. V was clipped by 7 bases and J by 1 base, with 16 bases between them. The CDR3 is 15 residues long. Germline V gene data show CDR1 as MNHNY and CDR2 as SVGAGI (reference sequence). CDR3 in amino acids: CASTPIEGGNTEAFF. The CDR3 region has the DNA TGTGCCAGCACCCCGATTGAAGGAGGGAACACTGAAGCTTTCTTT.

This chain uses TRBV29-1 with TRBJ1-6, with 7 bases fitting TRBD1. Germline lookup yields CDR1 SQVTM and CDR2 ANQGSEA. J gave up 0 bases and V 5 bases, and 10 bases lay outside the gene matches. This CDR3 spans 17 amino acids. CDR3 in DNA: TGCAGCGTTACCTTACCAGGGGGGAGCTCCTATAATTCACCCCTCCACTTT. This sequence encodes CSVTLPGGSSYNSPLHF.

CDR3 bases: TGCGCCAGCAGCCCGGGACTAGCGGCATCAACAGATACGCAGTATTTT. Its translation is CASSPGLAASTDTQYF. The chain combines TRBV5-1 with TRBJ2-3; 11 bases match TRBD2. This CDR3 spans 16 amino acids. With V trimmed by 4 bases and J by 3 bases, 7 bases remained unmatched. The germline V gene has CDR1 SGHRS and CDR2 YFSETQ.

The genes are TRBV30 and TRBJ1-2, with D tentatively TRBD1 (6 bases). The V end lost 0 bases, the J end lost 4 bases, and 15 bases lay between the germline ends. This CDR3 region has 15 residues. CDR1 is GTSNPN and CDR2 is SVGIG in the germline V gene (reference sequence). CDR3 in DNA: TGTGCCTGGAGTGTACGGGGGGCTGAGTCCTATGGCTACACCTTC. Residues: CAWSVRGAESYGYTF. The whole variable domain, remainder taken from reference TRBV30 and TRBJ1-2, is SQTIHQWPATLVQPVGSPLSLECTVEGTSNPNLYWYRQAAGRGLQLLFYSVGIGQISSEVPQNLSASRPQDRQFILSSKKLLLSDSGFYLCAWSVRGAESYGYTFGSGTRLTVV.

V usage is TRBV30 and J usage is TRBJ1-1, with unresolved D. The germline V gene encodes CDR1 GTSNPN and CDR2 SVGIG (reference sequence). This CDR3 contains 12 residues. Trimming shortened V by 5 bases and J by 7 bases, and 14 bases separated the two germline ends. CDR3 nucleotides: TGTGCCTGGGCCCTCGACACTGTTGAAGCTTTCTTT. It specifies CAWALDTVEAFF.

A single count supports this clone. The V and J genes are TRBV5-1 and TRBJ2-3; D remains unclear. CDR3 size: 14 residues. The V gene's germline CDR1 is SGHRS and CDR2 YFSETQ. V gave up 2 bases and J gave up 5 bases, with 12 bases separating them. In DNA, the CDR3 is TGCGCCAGCAGCTTTAACACTCGCGGAGATACGCAGTATTTT. Amino acid sequence: CASSFNTRGDTQYF.

The chain employs TRBV6-6 and TRBJ1-2; 10 nucleotides match TRBD1. The germline V gene has CDR1 MNHNY and CDR2 SVGAGI (reference sequence). J was trimmed by 3 bases and V by 6 bases; bases with no gene match: 4. CDR3 length: 14 residues. The CDR3 sequence is CASSIGTGDYGYTF. DNA of the CDR3: TGTGCCAGCAGCATCGGGACAGGGGACTATGGCTACACCTTC.

CDR3: CASSIFPTARLQETQYF. As DNA, the CDR3 is TGTGCCAGTAGTATCTTCCCGACTGCCCGACTTCAAGAGACCCAGTACTTC. This chain connects TRBV19 to TRBJ2-5; D gene uncertain. V was clipped by 3 bases and J by 2 bases, with 19 bases between them. The CDR3 covers 17 residues. The germline CDR1 and CDR2 sequences are LNHDA and SQIVND (reference sequence).

The chain links TRBV19 to TRBJ2-7; 8 nucleotides match TRBD1. Germline CDR1 LNHDA, CDR2 SQIVND (reference sequence). The trim removed 5 bases at V and 6 bases at J, leaving 12 bases unmatched. The CDR3 totals 15 residues. CDR3 in amino acids: CASSPGDRLTSEQYF. CDR3 nucleotides: TGTGCCAGTAGTCCCGGGGACAGGTTAACCTCCGAGCAGTACTTC.

The J gene is TRBJ1-1, the V gene TRBV6-6, with 8 bases that match TRBD1. V was clipped by 6 bases and J by 10 bases; unmatched bases: 10. The germline CDR1 and CDR2 sequences are MNHNY and SVGAGI (reference sequence). The CDR3 runs 13 residues. CDR3 nucleotide sequence: TGTGCCAGCAGGGCTCTTCAGGGGGCCGGAGCTTTCTTT. Translating gives CASRALQGAGAFF.

The genes are TRBV29-1 and TRBJ2-1, with D perhaps matching TRBD1 (6 bases). The CDR3 has 11 amino acids. V was clipped by 6 bases and J by 8 bases, with 11 bases between them. The V gene's germline CDR1 is SQVTM and CDR2 ANQGSEA. The CDR3 DNA follows: TGCAGCGTGGGACATCGAGATGAGCAGTTCTTC. This codes for CSVGHRDEQFF.

The rearrangement links TRBV6-1 to TRBJ1-3; tentatively, D is TRBD1 (6 bases). Germline V gene data show CDR1 as MNHNS and CDR2 as SASEGT. The CDR3 covers 14 residues. Trimming removed 6 bases at V and 2 bases at J, with 11 bases between. CDR3 sequence reads: CASRPGEAGNTIYF. CDR3 nucleotides: TGTGCCAGCAGACCAGGGGAAGCTGGAAACACCATATATTTT.

A note on this clone: Other DNA sequences in this sample translate to the same CDR3. The gene calls are TRBV27 and TRBJ1-1, with a weak D call TRBD1 (6 bases). This CDR3 is built from 14 residues. V was trimmed by 5 bases and J by 0 bases, leaving 10 bases between them. The germline CDR1 and CDR2 sequences are MNHEY and SMNVEV (reference sequence). The CDR3 sequence: CASSKGTLNTEAFF. In DNA form, the CDR3 reads TGTGCCAGCAGTAAAGGGACACTGAACACTGAAGCTTTCTTT.

The chain uses TRBV27 and TRBJ1-3; 8 bases agree with TRBD1. The germline V gene has CDR1 MNHEY and CDR2 SMNVEV (reference sequence). The CDR3 length is 18 residues. J gave up 0 bases and V 2 bases, and 9 bases lay outside the gene matches. The CDR3 sequence is CASSLPWDRMSSGNTIYF. In DNA form, the CDR3 reads TGTGCCAGCAGTTTACCCTGGGACAGGATGAGCTCTGGAAACACCATATATTTT.